A single sample is the source of the 23 T cell receptor beta chains below, sequenced in a study of shared clonotypes between healthy human individuals (dated by TCRdb to the early 2020s). Libraries were prepared through the immunoSEQ multiplex PCR assay. The immuneACCESS repertoire file appears here via TCRdb, limited to in-frame rearrangements. These files lack a portion of the clones; in checked studies, under half of the deficit traces to unresolved V genes, and the cause of the others is not known. This sample gives around 1.1 million clones in total; approximately 80% of them show up just once. The ten largest account for more than 0.85% of the sample. The specimen sequenced was memory CD4+ T cells from PBMCs. Sample cell subset or site, as interpreted from the label and publication: CD45RA-negative fraction. The receptors were sampled from a man between 18 and 35 years old in good health. Some clones in this sample may be carry-over from other donors' samples.

The CDR3 coding sequence is TGTGCCAGCAGTGAGGAACTAGCGGGAGGGAATGAGCAGTTCTTC. This codes for CASSEELAGGNEQFF. The V call is TRBV2, the J call TRBJ2-1; TRBD2 matches at 13 bases. V was pared by 3 bases and J by 7 bases, with 3 bases of the junction left unmatched. Germline CDR1 reads SNHLY; CDR2 reads FYNNEI. This CDR3 has 15 residues.

This clone was found once. DNA of the CDR3: TGTGCCAGCAGCGAGGTGGGGCTGAACACTGAAGCTTTCTTT. It is translated as CASSEVGLNTEAFF. The chain joins TRBV5-4 to TRBJ1-1, with D perhaps TRBD1 (5 bases). The CDR3 is 14 residues long. Germline CDR1 and CDR2: SGHNT and YYREEE (reference sequence). With 4 bases removed from V and 0 bases from J, the gap between germline ends came to 10 bases. Combining the CDR3 with reference TRBV5-4 and TRBJ1-1 gives the whole variable domain ETGVTQSPTHLIKTRGQQVTLRCSSQSGHNTVSWYQQALGQGPQFIFQYYREEENGRGNFPPRFSGLQFPNYSSELNVNALELDDSALYLCASSEVGLNTEAFFGQGTRLTVV.

In its sample, this clone was seen once. V gene TRBV5-1 combines with J gene TRBJ2-7, with TRBD2 matching 10 bases. CDR3 length equals 14 residues. Germline values: CDR1 SGHRS, CDR2 YFSETQ. V was clipped by 2 bases and J by 4 bases; unmatched bases: 3. The CDR3 coding sequence is TGCGCCAGCAGCTTTAGCGGGAGGCAGTACGAGCAGTACTTC. Translating it yields CASSFSGRQYEQYF.

This chain uses TRBV5-6 with TRBJ2-1; TRBD2 agrees at 14 bases. Per germline, CDR1 SGHDT and CDR2 YYEEEE. The CDR3 sequence is 15 residues long. J lost 5 bases, V lost 4 bases, and 2 bases had no gene match. CDR3 region: CASSQGLAGDNEQFF. CDR3 coding DNA: TGTGCCAGCAGCCAGGGACTAGCGGGAGACAATGAGCAGTTCTTC.

The chain combines TRBV29-1 with TRBJ2-1, with a tentative D call TRBD2 (5 bases). Germline CDR1 and CDR2: SQVTM and ANQGSEA. V was clipped by 6 bases and J by 15 bases, with 18 bases between them. There are 11 residues in the CDR3. The CDR3 nucleotides are TGCAGCGTCCTCGGGGTAAGGGCGGCGTTCTTC. Its protein is CSVLGVRAAFF.

This rearrangement joins TRBV6-5 to TRBJ1-1, with 10 bases identical to TRBD1. Germline trimming cut 7 bases from V and 6 bases from J; bases unmatched to any gene: 8. CDR3 length equals 14 residues. Germline assignment: CDR1 MNHEY and CDR2 SVGAGI. In nucleotides, the CDR3 is TGTGCCAGCACCACAGACAGGGGGCACGCTGAAGCTTTCTTT. Its translation is CASTTDRGHAEAFF.

The rearrangement links TRBV7-8 to TRBJ2-3, with TRBD1 identical over 7 bases. Germline V CDR1 and CDR2: SGHVS, FQNEAQ. This CDR3 has 16 residues. J gave up 2 bases and V 5 bases, and 10 bases lay outside the gene matches. CDR3 DNA: TGTGCCAGCAGCCCCCGAGTTAGGGGGCCCACAGATACGCAGTATTTT. It yields the protein CASSPRVRGPTDTQYF.

V is TRBV28 and J is TRBJ1-2; the D is unclear. The CDR3 consists of 15 residues. Germline values: CDR1 MDHEN, CDR2 SYDVKM. The V end lost 6 bases, the J end lost 2 bases, and 16 bases lay between the germline ends. CDR3 in DNA: TGTGCCAGCAGCACCCACGGCGGCGGGAACTATGGCTACACCTTC. As protein: CASSTHGGGNYGYTF.

The rearrangement links TRBV5-4 to TRBJ2-6, with 8 bases that match TRBD1. This CDR3 is 15 amino acids long. Unmatched junction bases numbered 4, after V lost 4 bases and J lost 4 bases. Germline CDR1 is SGHNT and CDR2 is YYREEE (reference sequence). The CDR3 sequence is CASSLGTGGANVLTF. Written as DNA, the CDR3 is TGTGCCAGCAGCCTTGGGACAGGAGGGGCCAACGTCCTGACTTTC.

Worth noting for this clone: Different DNA sequences within this sample yield the same CDR3. V and J are TRBV7-2 and TRBJ1-1; the match to TRBD1 covers 7 bases. Trimming at V came to 1 base and at J to 0 bases, leaving 2 bases not matched to a gene. This CDR3 region has 15 residues. Germline values: CDR1 SGHTA, CDR2 FQGNSA. The CDR3 DNA reads TGTGCCAGCAGCTTAGGGGGGACAGTGAACACTGAAGCTTTCTTT. It codes for CASSLGGTVNTEAFF.

The J gene is TRBJ2-2, the V gene TRBV11-2; the match to TRBD2 covers 9 bases. The CDR3 totals 15 residues. Germline V gene lookup returns CDR1 SGHAT and CDR2 FQNNGV. The V and J ends lost 5 bases and 6 bases, in that order; junction bases with no gene match: 7. CDR3 region: CASSILAGDPGELFF. In DNA form, the CDR3 reads TGTGCCAGCAGCATATTAGCGGGAGATCCCGGGGAGCTGTTTTTT.

The CDR3 coding sequence is TGTGCCAGCAGCTTGTGGCGGGGCTCGATCCCCTACGAGCAGTACTTC. Translating it yields CASSLWRGSIPYEQYF. The rearrangement links TRBV5-6 to TRBJ2-7, with D possibly being TRBD2 (6 bases). Germline CDR1 is SGHDT and CDR2 is YYEEEE. The CDR3 contains 16 residues. The V gene lost 1 base and the J gene lost 2 bases, with 16 bases spanning the gap.

With respect to this clone: Different DNA sequences within this sample yield the same CDR3. The chain is built from TRBV7-2 and TRBJ1-1; perhaps TRBD1 as D (6 bases). The CDR3 is 14 amino acids. Germline V CDR1 and CDR2: SGHTA, FQGNSA. V shed 3 bases and J shed 5 bases, with 13 bases lying between them. The CDR3 is CASSFHREGTEAFF. The CDR3 nucleotides read TGTGCCAGCAGCTTCCACAGGGAGGGAACTGAAGCTTTCTTT.

The table lists this clone with a few counts. Other DNA variants within this sample encode the same CDR3. DNA of the CDR3: TGTGCCAGCAGTTTATCCAAATTAACCCGTGAGAACACTGAAGCTTTCTTT. Translation: CASSLSKLTRENTEAFF. The V call is TRBV27, the J call TRBJ1-1; no clear D. The CDR3 runs to 17 residues. Germline assignment: CDR1 MNHEY and CDR2 SMNVEV (reference sequence). Trimming took off 0 bases at V and 1 base at J, with 15 bases between the two ends.

This chain joins TRBV5-1 and TRBJ2-3, with 8 bases fitting TRBD2. Germline assignment: CDR1 SGHRS and CDR2 YFSETQ. The junction had 4 bases not matched to a gene; V was cut back by 3 bases and J by 4 bases. The CDR3 sequence is 14 residues long. The CDR3 DNA follows: TGCGCCAGCAGCTCTATGACTAGCGCAGATACGCAGTATTTT. Translating it yields CASSSMTSADTQYF.

The chain couples TRBV27 to TRBJ2-7; tentatively, D is TRBD2 (6 bases). Trimming removed 2 bases from V and 7 bases from J, with 15 bases in between. The CDR3 loop spans 14 amino acids. Germline lookup yields CDR1 MNHEY and CDR2 SMNVEV (reference sequence). The CDR3 DNA reads as TGTGCCAGCAGTTTACGGGACCGTGGGGGGGAGCAGTACTTC. Translation gives CASSLRDRGGEQYF.

The rearrangement links TRBV28 to TRBJ1-2, with 8 bases lining up with TRBD1. With V trimmed by 2 bases and J by 2 bases, 13 bases remained unmatched. Germline values: CDR1 MDHEN, CDR2 SYDVKM. The CDR3 has 18 amino acids. The CDR3 loop is CASSLVSGTGVPNYGYTF. CDR3 DNA sequence: TGTGCCAGCAGTTTAGTTAGTGGGACAGGCGTCCCCAACTATGGCTACACCTTC.

V gene TRBV7-2 combines with J gene TRBJ2-5; D call uncertain. The J call may be mistaken, given a closer DNA end match to TRBJ2-7. The CDR3 contains 13 residues. Germline V gives CDR1 SGHTA, CDR2 FQGNSA. As DNA, the CDR3 is TGTGCCAGCAGCCCCACAGTCTCCTACGAGCAGTACTTC. This translates into CASSPTVSYEQYF.

The chain employs TRBV29-1 and TRBJ2-2; TRBD1 aligns across 9 bases. With 7 bases clipped from V and 6 bases from J, the junction kept 12 bases outside the gene matches. The CDR3 runs to 15 residues. The germline gives CDR1 SQVTM, CDR2 ANQGSEA. The chain's CDR3 is CSASPTGGMAGELFF. As DNA, the CDR3 is TGCAGCGCCTCCCCGACAGGGGGTATGGCCGGGGAGCTGTTTTTT.

CDR3 in DNA: TGTGCCAGCAGCTTATACGGCTACGAGCAGTACTTC. Translating it yields CASSLYGYEQYF. The rearrangement links TRBV7-2 to TRBJ2-7; D is uncertain. V was shortened by 2 bases and J by 3 bases, with 5 bases between the two germline ends. CDR3 size: 12 residues. CDR1 and CDR2 (germline): SGHTA, FQGNSA.

A single count supports this clone. The genes are TRBV18 and TRBJ2-7, with 12 bases matching TRBD1. The germline V gene encodes CDR1 KGHSH and CDR2 LQKENI. The CDR3 totals 16 residues. J gave up 7 bases and V 0 bases, and 7 bases lay outside the gene matches. The CDR3 spells CASSPPAGQGASEQYF. CDR3 DNA sequence: TGTGCCAGCTCACCACCCGCGGGACAGGGGGCATCGGAGCAGTACTTC.

This chain links TRBV10-3 with TRBJ2-7, with TRBD1 matching 8 bases. Germline V CDR1 and CDR2: ENHRY, SYGVKD. CDR3 length: 19 residues. V lost 2 bases and J lost 2; bases outside the gene matches: 17. The CDR3 region is CAISEGTGSSLGKPYEQYF. CDR3 DNA sequence: TGTGCCATCAGTGAGGGGACAGGCTCTAGTTTGGGAAAACCCTACGAGCAGTACTTC.

The V gene is TRBV7-9, the J gene TRBJ1-6; no reliable D call. Trimming removed 0 bases at V and 8 bases at J, with 2 bases between. Germline V gene lookup returns CDR1 SEHNR and CDR2 FQNEAQ (reference sequence). The CDR3 loop spans 12 amino acids. The CDR3 protein is CASSLADSPLHF. The CDR3 nucleotides read TGTGCCAGCAGCTTAGCAGATTCACCCCTCCACTTT.